The rows below give T cell receptor beta chains drawn from one sample of a study of shared clonotypes between healthy human individuals. TCRdb's table, derived via immunoSEQ multiplex PCR, lists solely in-frame clones and lacks some. The table has 2 million to 2.5 million clones, roughly 93% seen once. The sample consisted of naive CD4+ T cells from PBMCs. The receptor source for this set is a man between 18 and 35 years old in good health. Some clones in this sample may be carry-over from other donors' samples. Both conserved end residues are part of each CDR3. The D gene is left open where the match is weak. Some rows have no size entry. The others give once, few or many, or a class for an expanded clone.

j_gene: TRBJ2-2
abundance: NA
d_gene: NA
v_gene: TRBV28
CDR3aa: CASRDAGSTGELFF
CDR3nt: TGTGCCAGCCGGGACGCCGGGAGCACCGGGGAGCTGTTTTTT

j_gene: TRBJ1-2
abundance: NA
d_gene: NA
v_gene: TRBV4-2
CDR3aa: CASSQDLQGYGYTF
CDR3nt: TGTGCCAGCAGCCAAGATCTCCAGGGCTATGGCTACACCTTC

j_gene: TRBJ2-1
abundance: NA
d_gene: NA
v_gene: TRBV5-1
CDR3aa: CASSSAIWAQDEQFF
CDR3nt: TGCGCCAGCAGCTCCGCGATTTGGGCACAAGATGAGCAGTTCTTC

j_gene: TRBJ2-1
abundance: NA
d_gene: NA
v_gene: TRBV6-1
CDR3aa: CASSQQSYSYNEQFF
CDR3nt: TGTGCCAGCAGCCAACAGAGTTACTCCTACAATGAGCAGTTCTTC

j_gene: TRBJ2-1
abundance: NA
d_gene: NA
v_gene: TRBV18
CDR3aa: CASSPTGSYNEQFF
CDR3nt: TGTGCCAGCTCACCAACAGGTTCCTACAATGAGCAGTTCTTC

j_gene: TRBJ1-1
abundance: NA
d_gene: NA
v_gene: TRBV15
CDR3aa: CATSRDNTGNTEAFF
CDR3nt: TGTGCCACCAGCAGAGATAATACCGGTAACACTGAAGCTTTCTTT

j_gene: TRBJ1-4
abundance: NA
d_gene: TRBD1
v_gene: TRBV5-1
CDR3aa: CASSGTGGVSEKLFF
CDR3nt: TGCGCCAGCAGCGGTACAGGGGGGGTGAGTGAAAAACTGTTTTTT

j_gene: TRBJ2-5
abundance: NA
d_gene: NA
v_gene: TRBV2
CDR3aa: CASSEQGSQETQYF
CDR3nt: TGTGCCAGCAGTGAGCAGGGGTCACAAGAGACCCAGTACTTC

j_gene: TRBJ2-2
abundance: NA
d_gene: NA
v_gene: TRBV7-3
CDR3aa: CASSLGPGTTGELFF
CDR3nt: TGTGCCAGCAGCTTAGGGCCGGGTACGACCGGGGAGCTGTTTTTT

j_gene: TRBJ1-1
abundance: NA
d_gene: NA
v_gene: TRBV5-1
CDR3aa: CASSLGLLANTEAFF
CDR3nt: TGCGCCAGCAGCTTAGGGCTTTTGGCGAACACTGAAGCTTTCTTT

j_gene: TRBJ2-3
abundance: NA
d_gene: NA
v_gene: TRBV5-4
CDR3aa: CASSRDIPGSIDTQYF
CDR3nt: TGTGCCAGCAGCCGCGACATCCCGGGATCGATTGATACGCAGTATTTT

j_gene: TRBJ1-1
abundance: NA
d_gene: NA
v_gene: TRBV7-3
CDR3aa: CVSSVNTEAFF
CDR3nt: TGTGTCAGCAGCGTAAACACTGAAGCTTTCTTT

j_gene: TRBJ1-3
abundance: NA
d_gene: NA
v_gene: TRBV5-1
CDR3aa: CASSLVWGTGNTIYF
CDR3nt: TGCGCCAGCAGCTTGGTGTGGGGGACTGGAAACACCATATATTTT

j_gene: TRBJ2-3
abundance: once
d_gene: TRBD2
v_gene: TRBV11-2
CDR3aa: CASSLDLNRSGKTADTQYF
CDR3nt: TGTGCCAGCAGCTTAGACCTAAACCGAAGCGGGAAGACGGCAGATACGCAGTATTTT

j_gene: TRBJ2-3
abundance: NA
d_gene: NA
v_gene: TRBV19
CDR3aa: CASGPTGTFAGTQYF
CDR3nt: TGTGCCAGTGGTCCGACCGGGACCTTTGCGGGTACGCAGTATTTT

j_gene: TRBJ2-7
abundance: NA
d_gene: NA
v_gene: TRBV7-9
CDR3aa: CASSLVRGFTGEQYF
CDR3nt: TGTGCCAGCAGCTTAGTCAGGGGCTTTACTGGCGAGCAGTACTTC

j_gene: TRBJ1-1
abundance: NA
d_gene: TRBD1
v_gene: TRBV5-1
CDR3aa: CASTSGTGFSASEAFF
CDR3nt: TGCGCCAGCACCTCCGGGACAGGGTTTTCGGCGTCTGAAGCTTTCTTT

j_gene: TRBJ2-2
abundance: NA
d_gene: NA
v_gene: TRBV18
CDR3aa: CASSPSRDLNTGELFF
CDR3nt: TGTGCCAGCTCACCGAGTAGGGATCTAAACACCGGGGAGCTGTTTTTT

j_gene: TRBJ1-2
abundance: NA
d_gene: TRBD1
v_gene: TRBV18
CDR3aa: CASSLVGGQGDYGYTF
CDR3nt: TGTGCCAGCTCACTAGTTGGAGGACAGGGGGACTATGGCTACACCTTC

j_gene: TRBJ1-2
abundance: NA
d_gene: NA
v_gene: TRBV28
CDR3aa: CASSFSGKGDRNYGYTF
CDR3nt: TGTGCCAGCAGTTTCTCCGGGAAAGGGGATCGAAACTATGGCTACACCTTC

j_gene: TRBJ2-7
abundance: once
d_gene: NA
v_gene: TRBV19
CDR3aa: CASSIFGGHEQYF
CDR3nt: TGTGCCAGTAGTATTTTTGGCGGGCACGAGCAGTACTTC

j_gene: TRBJ1-1
abundance: NA
d_gene: NA
v_gene: TRBV5-8
CDR3aa: CASSSLHGEGLGAFF
CDR3nt: TGTGCCAGCAGCTCCCTCCATGGGGAGGGGTTGGGAGCTTTCTTT

j_gene: TRBJ2-7
abundance: NA
d_gene: TRBD1
v_gene: TRBV27
CDR3aa: CASSLGFGDRARSYEQYF
CDR3nt: TGTGCCAGCAGTTTAGGGTTCGGAGACAGGGCTCGCTCCTACGAGCAGTACTTC

j_gene: TRBJ1-2
abundance: NA
d_gene: TRBD1
v_gene: TRBV19
CDR3aa: CASRHGQGIYGYTF
CDR3nt: TGTGCCAGTAGACACGGACAGGGCATTTATGGCTACACCTTC

j_gene: TRBJ2-1
abundance: NA
d_gene: NA
v_gene: TRBV9
CDR3aa: CASSPGTRSYNEQFF
CDR3nt: TGTGCCAGCAGCCCGGGGACACGCTCCTACAATGAGCAGTTCTTC

j_gene: TRBJ2-7
abundance: NA
d_gene: NA
v_gene: TRBV11-2
CDR3aa: CASSLYSGYEQYF
CDR3nt: TGTGCCAGCAGCTTATACAGTGGCTACGAGCAGTACTTC

j_gene: TRBJ2-3
abundance: NA
d_gene: TRBD2
v_gene: TRBV5-1
CDR3aa: CASSSTSPTSGPSTDTQYF
CDR3nt: TGCGCCAGCAGCTCAACGAGCCCGACTAGCGGGCCAAGCACAGATACGCAGTATTTT

j_gene: TRBJ2-7
abundance: NA
d_gene: NA
v_gene: TRBV6-5
CDR3aa: CASSYDGSSYYEQYF
CDR3nt: TGTGCCAGCAGTTATGACGGGAGCTCTTACTACGAGCAGTACTTC

j_gene: TRBJ2-3
abundance: NA
d_gene: TRBD2
v_gene: TRBV27
CDR3aa: CASSWRWMFQRGHTDTQYF
CDR3nt: TGTGCCAGCAGTTGGCGATGGATGTTCCAGCGGGGGCACACAGATACGCAGTATTTT

j_gene: TRBJ1-2
abundance: NA
d_gene: NA
v_gene: TRBV5-1
CDR3aa: CASSLVSRQDTNYGYTF
CDR3nt: TGCGCCAGCAGCTTGGTGTCCCGGCAGGACACTAACTATGGCTACACCTTC

j_gene: TRBJ1-3
abundance: NA
d_gene: NA
v_gene: TRBV5-1
CDR3aa: CASTFNPGTGNTIYF
CDR3nt: TGCGCCAGCACCTTCAACCCGGGGACTGGAAACACCATATATTTT

j_gene: TRBJ2-2
abundance: NA
d_gene: TRBD1
v_gene: TRBV7-3
CDR3aa: CASSPGTGLNTGELFF
CDR3nt: TGTGCCAGCAGTCCCGGGACAGGGCTAAACACCGGGGAGCTGTTTTTT

j_gene: TRBJ2-2
abundance: NA
d_gene: NA
v_gene: TRBV15
CDR3aa: CATSRDPKSSGELFF
CDR3nt: TGTGCCACCAGCAGAGATCCAAAGTCATCCGGGGAGCTGTTTTTT

j_gene: TRBJ1-1
abundance: NA
d_gene: NA
v_gene: TRBV9
CDR3aa: CASSVDLVNTEAFF
CDR3nt: TGTGCCAGCAGCGTAGATCTAGTGAACACTGAAGCTTTCTTT

j_gene: TRBJ1-5
abundance: NA
d_gene: TRBD1
v_gene: TRBV19
CDR3aa: CASSLTGGGRGFQHF
CDR3nt: TGTGCCAGTAGTTTGACAGGGGGCGGGAGGGGTTTCCAGCATTTT

j_gene: TRBJ2-3
abundance: NA
d_gene: TRBD2
v_gene: TRBV7-8
CDR3aa: CASSLEGGSDTQYF
CDR3nt: TGTGCCAGCAGCTTAGAGGGAGGGTCGGATACGCAGTATTTT

j_gene: TRBJ1-1
abundance: NA
d_gene: TRBD1
v_gene: TRBV4-1
CDR3aa: CASRRTTGEVGFEAFF
CDR3nt: TGCGCCAGCAGACGAACGACAGGGGAAGTTGGATTTGAAGCTTTCTTT

j_gene: TRBJ1-5
abundance: NA
d_gene: NA
v_gene: TRBV27
CDR3aa: CASSKGGNQPQHF
CDR3nt: TGTGCCAGCAGCAAAGGGGGGAATCAGCCCCAGCATTTT

j_gene: TRBJ1-5
abundance: NA
d_gene: NA
v_gene: TRBV18
CDR3aa: CASSPTYDRSNQPQHF
CDR3nt: TGTGCCAGCTCACCTACGTATGACAGATCCAATCAGCCCCAGCATTTT

j_gene: TRBJ2-2
abundance: NA
d_gene: NA
v_gene: TRBV14
CDR3aa: CASRAQGENTGELFF
CDR3nt: TGTGCCAGCAGAGCGCAGGGCGAGAACACCGGGGAGCTGTTTTTT

j_gene: TRBJ2-5
abundance: NA
d_gene: NA
v_gene: TRBV30
CDR3aa: CAWRVYQETQYF
CDR3nt: TGTGCCTGGAGAGTCTACCAAGAGACCCAGTACTTC

j_gene: TRBJ1-1
abundance: NA
d_gene: TRBD1
v_gene: TRBV5-1
CDR3aa: CASSLVTGTQGEAFF
CDR3nt: TGCGCCAGCAGCTTGGTGACAGGGACCCAGGGAGAAGCTTTCTTT

j_gene: TRBJ1-1
abundance: NA
d_gene: NA
v_gene: TRBV6-6
CDR3aa: CASTGTQNTEAFF
CDR3nt: TGTGCCAGCACCGGGACTCAGAACACTGAAGCTTTCTTT

j_gene: TRBJ1-2
abundance: NA
d_gene: NA
v_gene: TRBV12-5
CDR3aa: CASGFLGSSGYTF
CDR3nt: TGTGCTAGTGGTTTTTTAGGGAGTAGCGGCTACACCTTC

j_gene: TRBJ2-2
abundance: NA
d_gene: NA
v_gene: TRBV18
CDR3aa: CASSPQERVLGELFF
CDR3nt: TGTGCCAGCTCACCACAGGAACGCGTTCTCGGGGAGCTGTTTTTT

j_gene: TRBJ2-3
abundance: NA
d_gene: NA
v_gene: TRBV9
CDR3aa: CASSVGRGTSTDTQYF
CDR3nt: TGTGCCAGCAGCGTAGGGAGGGGAACTAGCACAGATACGCAGTATTTT